This TCR beta chain was observed in a study of blood T cell repertoires in COVID-19. TCRdb's copy holds only in-frame clones and misses some; the assay was immunoSEQ multiplex PCR. The sample holds 45,000 to 65,000 clones, approximately 88% seen once. Germline assignment: CDR1 SGHVS and CDR2 FNYEAQ. Trimming removed 6 bases from V and 7 bases from J, with 9 bases in between. The length of the CDR3 is 11 residues. This clone was recorded once. The sample taken for sequencing was peripheral blood. This chain uses TRBV7-6 with TRBJ2-5; D is undetermined. The sequence came from a human donor in a cohort sampled during active COVID-19. The CDR3 region is CASSSGGTQYF. DNA of the CDR3: TGTGCCAGCAGTTCCGGCGGGACCCAGTACTTC.